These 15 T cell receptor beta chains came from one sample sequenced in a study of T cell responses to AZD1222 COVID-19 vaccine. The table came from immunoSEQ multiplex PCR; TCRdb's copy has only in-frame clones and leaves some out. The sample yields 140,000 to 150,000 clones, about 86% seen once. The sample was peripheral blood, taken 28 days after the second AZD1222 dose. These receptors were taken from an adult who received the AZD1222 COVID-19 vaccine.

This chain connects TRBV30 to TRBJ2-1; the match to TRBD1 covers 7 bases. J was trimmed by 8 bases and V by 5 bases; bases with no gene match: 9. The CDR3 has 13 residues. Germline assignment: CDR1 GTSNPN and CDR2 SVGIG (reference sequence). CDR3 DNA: TGTGCCTGGGAGATAGGGGGCCGAGATGAGCAGTTCTTC. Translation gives CAWEIGGRDEQFF.

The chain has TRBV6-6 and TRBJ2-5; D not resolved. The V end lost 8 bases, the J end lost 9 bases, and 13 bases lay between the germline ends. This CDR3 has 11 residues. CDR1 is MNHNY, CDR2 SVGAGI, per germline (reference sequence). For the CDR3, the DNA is TGTGCCAGCTTACGGTACGGTGCCCAGTACTTC. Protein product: CASLRYGAQYF.

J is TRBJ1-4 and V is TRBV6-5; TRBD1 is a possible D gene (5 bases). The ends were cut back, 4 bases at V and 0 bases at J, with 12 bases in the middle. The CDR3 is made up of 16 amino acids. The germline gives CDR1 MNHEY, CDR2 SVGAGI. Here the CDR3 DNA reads TGTGCCAGCAGTTCCACTACAGGAGCAACTAATGAAAAACTGTTTTTT. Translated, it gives CASSSTTGATNEKLFF.

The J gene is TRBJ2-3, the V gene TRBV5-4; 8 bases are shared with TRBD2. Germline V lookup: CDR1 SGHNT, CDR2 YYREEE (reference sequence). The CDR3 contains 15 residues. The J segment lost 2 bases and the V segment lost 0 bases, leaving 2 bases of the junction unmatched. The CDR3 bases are TGTGCCAGCAGCTTGGATAGCGGGACCACAGATACGCAGTATTTT. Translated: CASSLDSGTTDTQYF.

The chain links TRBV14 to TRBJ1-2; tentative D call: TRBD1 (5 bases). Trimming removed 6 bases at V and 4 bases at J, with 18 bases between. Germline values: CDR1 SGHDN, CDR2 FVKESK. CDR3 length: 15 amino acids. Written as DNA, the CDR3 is TGTGCCAGCAGTCTCATACGGGACGGGACCTATGGCTACACCTTC. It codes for CASSLIRDGTYGYTF.

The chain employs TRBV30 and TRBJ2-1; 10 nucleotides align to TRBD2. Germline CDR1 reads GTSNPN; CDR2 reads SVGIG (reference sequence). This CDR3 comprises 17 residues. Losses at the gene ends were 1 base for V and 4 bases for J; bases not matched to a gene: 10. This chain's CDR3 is CAWSDLSRTSGYNEQFF. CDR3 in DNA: TGTGCCTGGAGTGACCTGTCGAGGACTAGCGGATACAATGAGCAGTTCTTC.

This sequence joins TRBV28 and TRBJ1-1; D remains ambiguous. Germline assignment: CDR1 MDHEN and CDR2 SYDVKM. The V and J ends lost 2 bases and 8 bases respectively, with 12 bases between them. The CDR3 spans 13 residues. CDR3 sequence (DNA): TGTGCCAGCAGTTTAATTACCGGGCAAGAAGCTTTCTTT. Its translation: CASSLITGQEAFF. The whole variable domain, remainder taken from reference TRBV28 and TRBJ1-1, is DVKVTQSSRYLVKRTGEKVFLECVQDMDHENMFWYRQDPGLGLRLIYFSYDVKMKEKGDIPEGYSVSREKKERFSLILESASTNQTSMYLCASSLITGQEAFFGQGTRLTVV.

CDR3 loop: CASSTSGHTGELFF. In DNA form, the CDR3 reads TGTGCCAGCAGCACCTCGGGCCACACCGGGGAGCTGTTTTTT. V usage is TRBV11-2 and J usage is TRBJ2-2; the D is unclear. Germline CDR1 and CDR2: SGHAT and FQNNGV. V lost 5 bases and J 3 bases, leaving 10 bases between the germline ends. The CDR3 runs to 14 residues. Supplemented by reference TRBV11-2 and TRBJ2-2, the full variable domain reads EAGVAQSPRYKIIEKRQSVAFWCNPISGHATLYWYQQILGQGPKLLIQFQNNGVVDDSQLPKDRFSAERLKGVDSTLKIQPAKLEDSAVYLCASSTSGHTGELFFGEGSRLTVL.

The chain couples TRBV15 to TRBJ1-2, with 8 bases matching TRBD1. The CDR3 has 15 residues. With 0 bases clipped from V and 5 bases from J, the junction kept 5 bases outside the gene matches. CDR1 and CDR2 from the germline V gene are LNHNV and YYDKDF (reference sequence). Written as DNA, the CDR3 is TGTGCCACCAGCAGAGAGCCGACAGGGGCATATGGCTACACCTTC. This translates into CATSREPTGAYGYTF.

The CDR3 is CASSSPAQAYEQYF. CDR3 DNA: TGTGCCAGCAGCTCCCCTGCCCAGGCGTACGAGCAGTACTTC. The V gene is TRBV11-2, the J gene TRBJ2-7; D not certain. Germline V gene sequence: CDR1 SGHAT, CDR2 FQNNGV. This CDR3 contains 14 residues. The germline V and J ends were trimmed by 4 bases and 4 bases, with 14 bases remaining between them.

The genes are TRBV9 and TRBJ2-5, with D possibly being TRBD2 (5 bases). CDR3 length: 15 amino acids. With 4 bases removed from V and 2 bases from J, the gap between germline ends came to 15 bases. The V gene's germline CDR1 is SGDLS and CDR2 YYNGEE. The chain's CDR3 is CASSLSAGSQETQYF. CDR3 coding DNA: TGTGCCAGCAGCCTATCGGCGGGCTCACAAGAGACCCAGTACTTC.

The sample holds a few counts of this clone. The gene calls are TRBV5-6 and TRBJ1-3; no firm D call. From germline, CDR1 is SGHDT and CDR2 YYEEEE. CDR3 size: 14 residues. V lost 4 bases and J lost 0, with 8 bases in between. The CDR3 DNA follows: TGTGCCAGCAGCCCGGACTTCTCTGGAAACACCATATATTTT. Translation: CASSPDFSGNTIYF.

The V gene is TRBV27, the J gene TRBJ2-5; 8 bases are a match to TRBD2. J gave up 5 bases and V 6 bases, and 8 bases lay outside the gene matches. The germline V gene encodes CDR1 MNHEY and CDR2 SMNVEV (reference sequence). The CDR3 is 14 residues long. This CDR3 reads CASSHSGNRETQYF. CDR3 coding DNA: TGTGCCAGCAGCCATAGCGGGAATCGGGAGACCCAGTACTTC.

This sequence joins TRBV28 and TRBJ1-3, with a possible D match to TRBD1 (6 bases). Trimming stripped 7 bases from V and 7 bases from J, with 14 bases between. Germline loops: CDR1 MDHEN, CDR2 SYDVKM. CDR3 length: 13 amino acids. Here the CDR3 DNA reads TGTGCCAGCAAGTGGGGGGCACTTAACACCATATATTTT. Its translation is CASKWGALNTIYF.

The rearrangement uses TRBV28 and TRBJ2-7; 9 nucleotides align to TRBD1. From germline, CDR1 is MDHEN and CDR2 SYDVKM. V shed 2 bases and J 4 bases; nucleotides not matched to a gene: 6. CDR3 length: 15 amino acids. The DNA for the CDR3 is TGTGCCAGCAGTTTACCCGGGACAGGGAAGTACGAGCAGTACTTC. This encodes CASSLPGTGKYEQYF.